The 4 T cell receptor beta chains presented below share a single source sample, sequenced in a study of shared T cell receptors in the human thymus. Generated by immunoSEQ multiplex PCR, the TCRdb table keeps only in-frame clones and is missing some. This sample has about 660,000 clones, with approximately 88% found just once. The sample was also linked to a second study, of human thymus T cells.

Sample: thymocytes. These TCRs come from a boy in the first two years of life with a congenital heart defect.

This sequence joins TRBV7-3 and TRBJ2-7; 7 nucleotides align to TRBD1. Germline V gene data show CDR1 as SGHTA and CDR2 as FQGTGA. The CDR3 spans 16 residues. With V trimmed by 5 bases and J by 5 bases, 15 bases remained unmatched. The CDR3 reads CASSPRPGQSPHEQYF. The CDR3 DNA reads TGTGCCAGCAGCCCTCGACCGGGACAGAGCCCCCACGAGCAGTACTTC.

The rearrangement uses TRBV6-5 and TRBJ2-7, with D possibly being TRBD2 (5 bases). The CDR3 extends over 14 amino acids. V lost 10 bases and J lost 2, with 18 bases in between. CDR1 MNHEY and CDR2 SVGAGI come from the germline V gene. DNA for the CDR3: TGTGCCACCAGCAAGAGGGTTGGTACCTACGAGCAGTACTTC. Amino acids: CATSKRVGTYEQYF.

V and J are TRBV6-5 and TRBJ2-5; D might be TRBD1 (5 bases). CDR1 MNHEY and CDR2 SVGAGI come from the germline V gene. The CDR3 has 16 amino acids. The V gene lost 0 bases and the J gene lost 5 bases, with 16 bases spanning the gap. CDR3 nucleotide sequence: TGTGCCAGCAGTTACTCAACGCCAGCAGGGCGGGAGACCCAGTACTTC. It is translated as CASSYSTPAGRETQYF.

This sequence joins TRBV18 and TRBJ1-2; tentatively, D is TRBD1 (5 bases). This CDR3 comprises 13 residues. Deletions cut 3 bases from V and 7 bases from J, with 12 bases between. Per germline, CDR1 KGHSH and CDR2 LQKENI. CDR3 sequence: CASSPTAWGGYTF. The CDR3 DNA is TGTGCCAGCTCACCGACAGCTTGGGGTGGCTACACCTTC.